The entry below describes one T cell receptor (beta chain). In germline, CDR1 is SGHVS, CDR2 FQNEAQ. CDR3 length: 14 residues. V lost 5 bases and J lost 1, with 11 bases in between. The data stem from a study of cytomegalovirus exposure and HLA in healthy donors. 60 Vbeta and 13 Jbeta primers were used in PCR. This table comes from immunoSEQ multiplex PCR, and its TCRdb copy is limited to in-frame clones, with some not included. The sample has more than 80,000 clones, 75% seen once; the top ten hold roughly 3%. The sequence came from a male donor in good health and CMV-seropositive. Sample: PBMCs. This sequence joins TRBV7-8 and TRBJ1-1; D is undetermined. The CDR3 here is CASSLQLGNTEAFF. CDR3 DNA: TGTGCCAGCAGCCTACAGCTCGGGAACACTGAAGCTTTCTTT.